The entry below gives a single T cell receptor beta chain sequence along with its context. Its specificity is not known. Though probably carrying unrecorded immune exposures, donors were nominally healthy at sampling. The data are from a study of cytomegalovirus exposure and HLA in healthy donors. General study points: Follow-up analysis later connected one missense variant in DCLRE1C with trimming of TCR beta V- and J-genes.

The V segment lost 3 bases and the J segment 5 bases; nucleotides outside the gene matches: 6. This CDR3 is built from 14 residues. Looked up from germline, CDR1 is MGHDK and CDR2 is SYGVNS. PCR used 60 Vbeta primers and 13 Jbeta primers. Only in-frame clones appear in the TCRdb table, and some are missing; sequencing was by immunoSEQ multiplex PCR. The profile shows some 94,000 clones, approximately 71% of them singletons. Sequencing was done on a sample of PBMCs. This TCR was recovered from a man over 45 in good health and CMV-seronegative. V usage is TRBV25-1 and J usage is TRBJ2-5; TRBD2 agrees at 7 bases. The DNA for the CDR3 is TGTGCCAGCAGTGATCGACTAGCAGGCGAGACCCAGTACTTC. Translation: CASSDRLAGETQYF.